The 10 T cell receptor beta chains below all came from one sample that was sequenced in a study of cytomegalovirus exposure and HLA in healthy donors. Measured with immunoSEQ multiplex PCR; TCRdb has only the in-frame clones, and not every one. The sample lists some 240,000 clones, approximately 83% occurring once. The sample was PBMCs. Receptors originate from a woman aged 25 to 39 in good health and CMV-seropositive.

The V call is TRBV9, the J call TRBJ1-2; 9 bases match TRBD1. The CDR3 loop spans 13 amino acids. With 7 bases clipped from V and 4 bases from J, the junction kept 5 bases outside the gene matches. Germline values: CDR1 SGDLS, CDR2 YYNGEE. CDR3 protein: CASRGTGTYGYTF. The DNA of the CDR3 is TGTGCCAGCCGGGGGACAGGGACCTATGGCTACACCTTC.

V and J are TRBV19 and TRBJ1-2; D call uncertain. Germline assignment: CDR1 LNHDA and CDR2 SQIVND (reference sequence). V lost 4 bases and J 6 bases, leaving 6 bases between the germline ends. The length of the CDR3 is 11 residues. The CDR3 loop reads CASSRADGYTF. CDR3 sequence (DNA): TGTGCCAGTAGTAGGGCTGATGGCTACACCTTC.

This clone was observed a handful of times. V gene TRBV6-1 combines with J gene TRBJ2-7; TRBD1 might be the D (6 bases). CDR1 MNHNS and CDR2 SASEGT come from the germline V gene. The CDR3 runs 14 residues. With 4 bases removed from V and 3 bases from J, the gap between germline ends came to 13 bases. As DNA, the CDR3 is TGTGCCAGCAGTGGAGGGGGTCAGGACTACGAGCAGTACTTC. Translating it yields CASSGGGQDYEQYF.

The chain has TRBV5-1 and TRBJ2-3; D perhaps matches TRBD2 (6 bases). Trimming removed 7 bases from V and 2 bases from J, with 17 bases in between. This CDR3 has 15 amino acids. CDR1 and CDR2 (germline): SGHRS, YFSETQ. CDR3 amino acids: CASARGISATDTQYF. For the CDR3, the DNA is TGCGCCAGCGCCCGGGGGATTTCGGCCACAGATACGCAGTATTTT.

The genes are TRBV28 and TRBJ1-1, with 9 bases aligning to TRBD1. Germline assignment: CDR1 MDHEN and CDR2 SYDVKM. The CDR3 is 16 residues long. V was clipped by 6 bases and J by 3 bases; unmatched bases: 11. CDR3 protein: CASSLQGALGDTEAFF. The CDR3 nucleotides read TGTGCCAGCAGCCTACAGGGGGCGCTAGGGGACACTGAAGCTTTCTTT.

The chain employs TRBV10-3 and TRBJ2-1, with D perhaps matching TRBD2 (6 bases). CDR1 and CDR2 from the germline V gene are ENHRY and SYGVKD. The CDR3 loop spans 12 amino acids. V dropped 8 bases and J dropped 6 bases, with 11 bases sitting between them. The CDR3 nucleotides read TGTGCCATCCTGGGGGGTGGCAATGAGCAGTTCTTC. Translating gives CAILGGGNEQFF.

The chain carries TRBV27 and TRBJ2-1, with 10 nucleotides matching TRBD2. V lost 5 bases to trimming and J lost 6 bases; unmatched junction nucleotides: 13. CDR3 length: 17 amino acids. The germline V gene has CDR1 MNHEY and CDR2 SMNVEV (reference sequence). The CDR3 DNA sequence: TGTGCCAGCAGTGCCAGACTAGCGGGTGACGTCTTCAATGAGCAGTTCTTC. This encodes CASSARLAGDVFNEQFF.

V usage is TRBV29-1 and J usage is TRBJ1-2; 9 bases match TRBD1. The CDR3 is 14 amino acids. CDR1 is SQVTM, CDR2 ANQGSEA, per germline. V dropped 4 bases and J dropped 6; count of bases not matched to a gene: 9. The CDR3 loop is CSVVRGQGFDGYTF. In DNA, the CDR3 is TGCAGCGTTGTAAGGGGACAGGGCTTCGATGGCTACACCTTC.

The table lists this clone with a few counts. V and J are TRBV30 and TRBJ2-7; 12 nucleotides line up with TRBD2. J gave up 5 bases and V 1 base, and 6 bases lay outside the gene matches. The CDR3 has 15 residues. The germline CDR1 and CDR2 sequences are GTSNPN and SVGIG (reference sequence). CDR3 in DNA: TGTGCCTGGAGTGCCCGACTAGCGGGAGACCACGAGCAGTACTTC. Protein sequence: CAWSARLAGDHEQYF. Complete variable domain (other parts from reference TRBV30 and TRBJ2-7): SQTIHQWPATLVQPVGSPLSLECTVEGTSNPNLYWYRQAAGRGLQLLFYSVGIGQISSEVPQNLSASRPQDRQFILSSKKLLLSDSGFYLCAWSARLAGDHEQYFGPGTRLTVT.

The chain employs TRBV5-1 and TRBJ1-5; 9 positions match TRBD1. Germline V gene lookup returns CDR1 SGHRS and CDR2 YFSETQ. V trimming: 4 bases; J trimming: 5 bases; junction bases outside the gene matches: 4. The CDR3 contains 14 residues. The CDR3: CASSPDRGDQPQHF. The CDR3 region has the DNA TGCGCCAGCAGCCCGGACAGGGGAGATCAGCCCCAGCATTTT.